The 8 T cell receptor beta chains listed next were all sequenced from one sample in a study of shared clonotypes between healthy human individuals. TCRdb's table, derived via immunoSEQ multiplex PCR, lists solely in-frame clones and lacks some. The sample holds around 600,000 clones; 85% to 95% are singletons and the top ten take over 0.095%. As defined, naive CD8 cells were CD45RO-negative and positively selected for CCR7, with terminally differentiated effector memory CD45RA+ cells excluded. The sequenced sample consisted of naive CD8+ T cells sorted from blood. The receptor source for this set is a woman under 40 in good health.

About this clone itself: The identical CDR3 is also encoded by other nucleotide sequences in the sample. V usage is TRBV28 and J usage is TRBJ2-3; the match to TRBD2 covers 7 bases. V shed 3 bases and J 3 bases; nucleotides not matched to a gene: 3. The germline CDR1 and CDR2 sequences are MDHEN and SYDVKM. The CDR3 runs to 14 residues. The CDR3 sequence is CASSFGGSTDTQYF. The DNA for the CDR3 is TGTGCCAGCAGTTTCGGGGGGAGTACAGATACGCAGTATTTT.

This clone was seen a single time. This chain connects TRBV28 to TRBJ1-5, with D possibly being TRBD1 (5 bases). CDR1 is MDHEN and CDR2 is SYDVKM in the germline V gene. The CDR3 contains 18 residues. The V end was cut by 1 base, the J end by 3 bases, with 19 bases between. The CDR3 protein is CASSLYLSGGGTNQPQHF. DNA of the CDR3: TGTGCCAGCAGTTTATATTTGTCGGGCGGGGGAACCAATCAGCCCCAGCATTTT. The variable domain in full, with the rest retrieved from reference TRBV28 and TRBJ1-5, is DVKVTQSSRYLVKRTGEKVFLECVQDMDHENMFWYRQDPGLGLRLIYFSYDVKMKEKGDIPEGYSVSREKKERFSLILESASTNQTSMYLCASSLYLSGGGTNQPQHFGDGTRLSIL.

The chain carries TRBV14 and TRBJ2-7, with 7 bases aligning to TRBD2. The V gene end was trimmed by 0 bases and the J gene end by 3 bases; junction bases not matched to a gene: 5. Germline CDR1 SGHDN, CDR2 FVKESK. CDR3 length: 15 amino acids. CDR3 region: CASSQDWGGYYEQYF. DNA of the CDR3: TGTGCCAGCAGCCAAGACTGGGGGGGATACTACGAGCAGTACTTC.

V gene TRBV9 combines with J gene TRBJ1-1; maybe TRBD1 (6 bases). With 0 bases removed from V and 3 bases from J, the gap between germline ends came to 12 bases. The germline CDR1 and CDR2 sequences are SGDLS and YYNGEE. The CDR3 runs 15 residues. The CDR3 DNA follows: TGTGCCAGCAGCGTAGGCAGGGGAGGCGACACTGAAGCTTTCTTT. Its protein product is CASSVGRGGDTEAFF. The complete variable domain, with remaining parts taken from reference TRBV9 and TRBJ1-1, reads DSGVTQTPKHLITATGQRVTLRCSPRSGDLSVYWYQQSLDQGLQFLIQYYNGEERAKGNILERFSAQQFPDLHSELNLSSLELGDSALYFCASSVGRGGDTEAFFGQGTRLTVV.

The V and J genes are TRBV6-1 and TRBJ2-7; D ambiguous. The CDR3 covers 13 residues. Deletions cut 3 bases from V and 6 bases from J, with 12 bases between. In germline, CDR1 is MNHNS, CDR2 SASEGT. The CDR3 reads CASSDSGWSEQYF. DNA of the CDR3: TGTGCCAGCAGTGATTCCGGGTGGAGCGAGCAGTACTTC.

The rearrangement uses TRBV4-1 and TRBJ2-5; no definite D call. V was clipped by 4 bases and J by 2 bases, with 8 bases between them. CDR3 length: 13 amino acids. CDR1 and CDR2 from the germline V gene are MGHRA and YSYEKL. This CDR3 reads CASSPGRQETQYF. In DNA form, the CDR3 reads TGCGCCAGCAGCCCTGGCAGGCAAGAGACCCAGTACTTC.

This clone was seen once. The chain combines TRBV27 with TRBJ2-1, with a possible D match to TRBD2 (6 bases). Germline loops: CDR1 MNHEY, CDR2 SMNVEV (reference sequence). The CDR3 runs to 18 residues. The germline V and J ends were trimmed by 2 bases and 5 bases, with 22 bases remaining between them. The CDR3 is CASSLILGSGLGNNEQFF. In DNA, the CDR3 is TGTGCCAGCAGTTTAATTCTTGGTTCGGGACTGGGAAACAATGAGCAGTTCTTC.

The chain joins TRBV6-5 to TRBJ2-7; D remains ambiguous. V was clipped by 4 bases and J by 0 bases, with 4 bases between them. CDR1 is MNHEY and CDR2 is SVGAGI in the germline V gene. The CDR3 runs 12 residues. The CDR3 reads CASSFSSYEQYF. The CDR3 bases are TGTGCCAGCAGTTTCAGCTCCTACGAGCAGTACTTC.